The sequence of this T cell receptor (beta chain) was determined in a study of blood T cell repertoires in COVID-19. The overall study: The cDNA or gDNA used as material had been derived from T cells, B-cell-depleted T cells, or PBMCs.

Germline CDR1 reads MNHEY; CDR2 reads SMNVEV (reference sequence). CDR3 length: 12 amino acids. V lost 5 bases and J 8 bases, leaving 10 bases between the germline ends. In the original processing: Scientists estimated how many nucleated cells there were by amplifying reference gene primers. Some clones are missing from TCRdb's copy, which holds only in-frame ones; the method was immunoSEQ multiplex PCR. The DNA gave D and trimming, while V, J and clone size come from that table. The sample has 200,000 to 250,000 clones; about 90% are singletons. This TCR derives from a man aged 25 to 40 with acute or convalescent COVID-19. The chain has TRBV27 and TRBJ2-1; D gene uncertain. The specimen was peripheral blood. CDR3 in amino acids: CASSHPTDEQFF. The CDR3 DNA sequence: TGTGCCAGCAGTCACCCCACGGATGAGCAGTTCTTC.